Presented here are 27 T cell receptor beta chains from one specimen sequenced in a study of cytomegalovirus exposure and HLA in healthy donors. The assay was immunoSEQ multiplex PCR, and TCRdb's table has in-frame clones only and misses some. In the table there are about 120,000 clones, around 86% of which are singletons. The sample was PBMCs. The receptors come from a woman between 18 and 29 years old in good health and CMV-seronegative.

The chain combines TRBV11-2 with TRBJ2-1; 10 nucleotides line up with TRBD2. Trimming at V came to 2 bases and at J to 8 bases, leaving 6 bases not matched to a gene. CDR3 size: 15 residues. The germline gives CDR1 SGHAT, CDR2 FQNNGV. The CDR3 DNA reads as TGTGCCAGCAGCTTACTAGCGGGAGTTTCCGATGAGCAGTTCTTC. It translates to CASSLLAGVSDEQFF.

The V gene is TRBV28, the J gene TRBJ2-7; TRBD2 aligns across 9 bases. With 2 bases clipped from V and 5 bases from J, the junction kept 4 bases outside the gene matches. The CDR3 length is 14 residues. The germline gives CDR1 MDHEN, CDR2 SYDVKM. The CDR3 region has the DNA TGTGCCAGCAGTTTAAGCGGGAGGTTCGACGAGCAGTACTTC. It yields the protein CASSLSGRFDEQYF.

The chain combines TRBV5-4 with TRBJ2-3; D not resolved. The germline V gene encodes CDR1 SGHNT and CDR2 YYREEE (reference sequence). This CDR3 comprises 14 residues. Trimming took 0 bases from V and 1 from J, leaving 6 bases between them. CDR3 nucleotide sequence: TGTGCCAGCAGCTTGGCGTCGGGCACAGATACGCAGTATTTT. It encodes CASSLASGTDTQYF.

The V and J genes are TRBV19 and TRBJ2-5; D gene unclear. Per the germline V gene, CDR1 is LNHDA and CDR2 is SQIVND (reference sequence). CDR3 length: 13 residues. V lost 6 bases and J lost 2, with 10 bases in between. For the CDR3, the DNA is TGTGCCAGTAGCATCAGGTTTCAAGAGACCCAGTACTTC. This translates into CASSIRFQETQYF.

V gene TRBV12-5 combines with J gene TRBJ1-5; possible D gene TRBD1, 5 bases. Germline CDR1 is LGHNT and CDR2 is FRNRAP. Trimming removed 2 bases from V and 5 bases from J, with 10 bases in between. This CDR3 spans 14 amino acids. Here the CDR3 reads CASGLLTVHQPQHF. DNA of the CDR3: TGTGCTAGTGGTTTGCTGACAGTCCATCAGCCCCAGCATTTT.

The chain couples TRBV13 to TRBJ2-7; TRBD2 aligns across 7 bases. The CDR3 runs to 15 residues. Trimming removed 2 bases from V and 7 bases from J; junction bases left unmatched: 11. Germline V gene data show CDR1 as PRHDT and CDR2 as FYEKMQ (reference sequence). The CDR3 nucleotides read TGTGCCAGCAGCTTACAAGGGCGGGAGACGAGGGAGCAGTACTTC. Translated: CASSLQGRETREQYF.

The chain combines TRBV5-6 with TRBJ1-4, with TRBD1 matching 8 bases. CDR1 is SGHDT and CDR2 is YYEEEE in the germline V gene. The trim removed 3 bases at V and 4 bases at J, leaving 5 bases unmatched. This CDR3 is built from 15 residues. The CDR3 reads CASSSVTGVNEKLFF. Here the CDR3 DNA reads TGTGCCAGCAGCTCTGTGACAGGGGTTAATGAAAAACTGTTTTTT.

The rearrangement joins TRBV11-1 to TRBJ2-1; 12 nucleotides align to TRBD2. This CDR3 has 15 residues. Germline CDR1 SGHAT, CDR2 FQDESV (reference sequence). The ends lost 5 bases at V and 4 bases at J; junction bases unmatched: 3. DNA of the CDR3: TGTGCCAGCAGCCGGCTAGCGGGGGGGTACAATGAGCAGTTCTTC. It codes for CASSRLAGGYNEQFF. The variable domain in full, with the rest retrieved from reference TRBV11-1 and TRBJ2-1, is EAEVAQSPRYKITEKSQAVAFWCDPISGHATLYWYRQILGQGPELLVQFQDESVVDDSQLPKDRFSAERLKGVDSTLKIQPAELGDSAMYLCASSRLAGGYNEQFFGPGTRLTVL.

This chain links TRBV30 with TRBJ2-3; 10 bases align to TRBD2. This CDR3 spans 14 amino acids. The V segment lost 2 bases and the J segment 9 bases; nucleotides outside the gene matches: 8. Germline CDR1 reads GTSNPN; CDR2 reads SVGIG (reference sequence). This CDR3 is CAWSRGTSGETQYF. DNA for the CDR3: TGTGCCTGGAGTCGGGGTACTAGCGGGGAAACGCAGTATTTT.

This clone was found once. The chain joins TRBV15 to TRBJ2-7; the D gene is possibly TRBD2 (5 bases). This CDR3 has 16 amino acids. Trimming removed 1 base from V and 0 bases from J, with 13 bases in between. Per germline, CDR1 LNHNV and CDR2 YYDKDF (reference sequence). The CDR3 DNA reads TGTGCCACCAGCAGAGGTCGGAGCGGAAGCTCCTACGAGCAGTACTTC. It specifies CATSRGRSGSSYEQYF. Using reference TRBV15 and TRBJ2-7 for the parts outside the CDR3, the full variable domain is DAMVIQNPRYQVTQFGKPVTLSCSQTLNHNVMYWYQQKSSQAPKLLFHYYDKDFNNEADTPDNFQSRRPNTSFCFLDIRSPGLGDTAMYLCATSRGRSGSSYEQYFGPGTRLTVT.

The chain employs TRBV11-3 and TRBJ2-2; D gene uncertain. Looked up from germline, CDR1 is SGHNT and CDR2 is YENEEA. The CDR3 covers 18 residues. Trimming removed 0 bases at V and 1 base at J, with 15 bases between. DNA of the CDR3: TGTGCCAGCAGCTTAGATTGGCCCCTCCCCCGGAACACCGGGGAGCTGTTTTTT. This sequence encodes CASSLDWPLPRNTGELFF.

In DNA, the CDR3 is TGTGCCAGCAGTGAAGGGAGGAACGAGCAGTACTTC. Translation: CASSEGRNEQYF. The gene calls are TRBV2 and TRBJ2-7; weak D call: TRBD2 (5 bases). Germline-derived CDR1 and CDR2 are SNHLY and FYNNEI. There are 12 residues in the CDR3. Between the trimmed V and J ends, which lost 1 base and 5 bases, there was a span of 6 bases. The full variable domain, rest sourced from reference TRBV2 and TRBJ2-7, is EPEVTQTPSHQVTQMGQEVILRCVPISNHLYFYWYRQILGQKVEFLVSFYNNEISEKSEIFDDQFSVERPDGSNFTLKIRSTKLEDSAMYFCASSEGRNEQYFGPGTRLTVT.

This chain joins TRBV6-5 and TRBJ2-7; the match to TRBD1 covers 11 bases. V gave up 1 base and J gave up 6 bases; unmatched junction bases: 5. This CDR3 contains 15 residues. Per the germline V gene, CDR1 is MNHEY and CDR2 is SVGAGI. The CDR3 region has the DNA TGTGCCAGCAGTTACTTTCCGGGACAGGGGGTCGAGCAGTACTTC. Encoded protein: CASSYFPGQGVEQYF.

The genes are TRBV5-1 and TRBJ2-7; 7 positions match TRBD2. V was clipped by 0 bases and J by 7 bases; unmatched bases: 10. The CDR3 runs to 15 residues. Germline V gene sequence: CDR1 SGHRS, CDR2 YFSETQ. CDR3 nucleotide sequence: TGCGCCAGCAGCTTGGAGGGACTACCAACCCGGGAGCAGTACTTC. This codes for CASSLEGLPTREQYF.

This sequence joins TRBV28 and TRBJ1-1, with D possibly matching TRBD1 (6 bases). Trimming cost V 6 bases and J 3 bases, with 20 bases left between them. Germline V gene lookup returns CDR1 MDHEN and CDR2 SYDVKM. The CDR3 loop spans 16 amino acids. For the CDR3, the DNA is TGTGCCAGCAGGTCGCCATTGGGGGCGGGAGACACTGAAGCTTTCTTT. As protein: CASRSPLGAGDTEAFF. The full variable domain, rest sourced from reference TRBV28 and TRBJ1-1, is DVKVTQSSRYLVKRTGEKVFLECVQDMDHENMFWYRQDPGLGLRLIYFSYDVKMKEKGDIPEGYSVSREKKERFSLILESASTNQTSMYLCASRSPLGAGDTEAFFGQGTRLTVV.

This sequence joins TRBV19 and TRBJ2-7, with a weak D call TRBD2 (5 bases). Germline CDR1 reads LNHDA; CDR2 reads SQIVND (reference sequence). Between the trimmed V and J ends, which lost 1 base and 2 bases, there was a span of 9 bases. The CDR3 contains 14 residues. The CDR3 reads CASSIGGPTYEQYF. In DNA, the CDR3 is TGTGCCAGTAGTATAGGCGGGCCAACCTACGAGCAGTACTTC.

This clone was detected only once. The genes are TRBV29-1 and TRBJ1-2; D remains unclear. The CDR3 has 15 residues. Germline CDR1 reads SQVTM; CDR2 reads ANQGSEA. Trimming pared 3 bases from V and 4 bases from J, leaving 18 bases between. The CDR3 sequence is CSVEERLLRSYGYTF. The CDR3 DNA follows: TGCAGCGTTGAGGAGAGACTCCTAAGGAGCTATGGCTACACCTTC.

The chain recombines TRBV19 with TRBJ2-3; D is unclear. From germline, CDR1 is LNHDA and CDR2 SQIVND (reference sequence). Trimming removed 3 bases from V and 3 bases from J, with 13 bases in between. CDR3 length: 15 residues. CDR3 sequence (DNA): TGTGCCAGTAGTATCATACCCAGTCCGACAGATACGCAGTATTTT. It translates to CASSIIPSPTDTQYF.

This rearrangement joins TRBV10-3 to TRBJ2-7; no clear D gene. This CDR3 region has 14 residues. The germline V gene has CDR1 ENHRY and CDR2 SYGVKD. Trimming shortened V by 0 bases and J by 4 bases, and 10 bases separated the two germline ends. CDR3 DNA: TGTGCCATCAGTGAGTCGTTAAATACTTACGAGCAGTACTTC. Translated, it gives CAISESLNTYEQYF.

For this clone: This sample includes further DNA sequences coding for the same CDR3. The V call is TRBV5-1, the J call TRBJ2-7; tentatively, D is TRBD1 (5 bases). The length of the CDR3 is 11 residues. The germline CDR1 and CDR2 sequences are SGHRS and YFSETQ. Trimming removed 0 bases at V and 7 bases at J, with 5 bases between. CDR3 in DNA: TGCGCCAGCAGCTTGGACAGGGAGCAGTACTTC. Protein sequence: CASSLDREQYF.

The chain carries TRBV29-1 and TRBJ2-3; 10 bases fit TRBD1. J lost 5 bases, V lost 3 bases, and 5 bases had no gene match. Germline V gene sequence: CDR1 SQVTM, CDR2 ANQGSEA. The CDR3 consists of 14 residues. The CDR3 loop reads CSVDGGTGEDTQYF. In DNA, the CDR3 is TGCAGCGTTGATGGGGGGACAGGGGAAGATACGCAGTATTTT.

This chain joins TRBV6-1 and TRBJ2-7; possible D gene TRBD2, 6 bases. Germline-derived CDR1 and CDR2 are MNHNS and SASEGT. The V end was cut by 7 bases, the J end by 5 bases, with 12 bases between. This CDR3 is 12 amino acids long. CDR3 loop: CASTGGGDEQYF. The CDR3 DNA follows: TGTGCCAGCACTGGAGGAGGGGACGAGCAGTACTTC.

This rearrangement joins TRBV11-1 to TRBJ2-7; a possible D gene is TRBD2 (6 bases). The germline CDR1 and CDR2 sequences are SGHAT and FQDESV (reference sequence). V was shortened by 5 bases and J by 3 bases, with 14 bases between the two germline ends. There are 14 residues in the CDR3. Here the CDR3 reads CASSPGREFYEQYF. CDR3 in DNA: TGTGCCAGCAGCCCGGGACGGGAGTTCTACGAGCAGTACTTC.

J is TRBJ1-1 and V is TRBV28; 8 nucleotides align to TRBD1. J gave up 1 base and V 6 bases, and 16 bases lay outside the gene matches. The CDR3 loop spans 18 amino acids. Per germline, CDR1 MDHEN and CDR2 SYDVKM. Here the CDR3 reads CASRPTRTGTKWNTEAFF. In nucleotides, the CDR3 is TGTGCCAGCAGACCCACCCGGACAGGGACAAAATGGAACACTGAAGCTTTCTTT.

The V gene is TRBV15, the J gene TRBJ2-7, with TRBD2 matching 12 bases. The CDR3 sequence is 16 residues long. J lost 5 bases, V lost 0 bases, and 5 bases had no gene match. CDR1 is LNHNV and CDR2 is YYDKDF in the germline V gene (reference sequence). CDR3 DNA: TGTGCCACCAGCAGAGACCTAGCGGGAGGGTTCCACGAGCAGTACTTC. It specifies CATSRDLAGGFHEQYF.

The chain links TRBV11-2 to TRBJ1-1; D is unclear. From germline, CDR1 is SGHAT and CDR2 FQNNGV. V lost 1 base, J lost 11 bases, and 14 bases lay in between. The CDR3 covers 13 residues. The CDR3 region is CASSLVAGRGAFF. The CDR3 DNA follows: TGTGCCAGCAGCTTAGTAGCCGGCCGTGGGGCTTTCTTT.

This clone was picked up a small number of times. V is TRBV5-4 and J is TRBJ1-2, with 7 bases that match TRBD1. This CDR3 spans 14 amino acids. Germline CDR1 reads SGHNT; CDR2 reads YYREEE (reference sequence). Losses at the gene ends were 0 bases for V and 8 bases for J; bases not matched to a gene: 7. The CDR3 loop reads CASSLAGRGNGYTF. In DNA form, the CDR3 reads TGTGCCAGCAGCTTGGCTGGCAGGGGGAACGGCTACACCTTC.